The next 24 T cell receptor beta chains were all read from a single sample in a study of blood T cells in healthy people across ages. A second PCR of roughly 7 to 11 cycles used a sample-barcoded 5' primer and a J-beta primer mix. TCRdb re-analysed the 5' RACE reads in MiXCR, keeping a single row per CDR3 protein. The data contain some 1.5 million distinct CDR3 sequences, roughly 30% of them seen just once; the ten biggest clones take up 7.7%. The sample taken for sequencing was blood. All receptors come from a woman in her 30s in good health.

This clonotype was picked up a small number of times. The chain couples TRBV7-2 to TRBJ1-1, with 10 nucleotides matching TRBD1. Germline V gene lookup returns CDR1 SGHTA and CDR2 FQGNSA. Unmatched junction bases numbered 8, after V lost 5 bases and J lost 5 bases. The CDR3 is 15 amino acids. CDR3 in DNA: TGTGCCAGCAGCGCGACAGGGGGCGCGAATACTGAAGCTTTCTTT. It codes for CASSATGGANTEAFF.

Of note for this clonotype: Compared with germline, one end of the junction differs, possibly owing to a read error. The V gene is TRBV12-3 or TRBV12-4, the J gene TRBJ1-1, with D unresolved. This CDR3 comprises 13 residues. The CDR3 region has the DNA TGTGCCAGCAGTTTAGGGCGGAACACTGGAGCTTTCTTT. This gives the protein CASSLGRNTGAFF.

The CDR3 DNA reads as TGCGCCAGCAGCCCCCGAGGGATGGCGGACAATGAGCAGTTCTTC. This gives the protein CASSPRGMADNEQFF. V is TRBV5-1 and J is TRBJ2-1; TRBD2 might be the D (5 bases). The length of the CDR3 is 15 residues. V shed 4 bases and J shed 5 bases, with 16 bases lying between them. Germline CDR1 reads SGHRS; CDR2 reads YFSETQ.

The rearrangement joins TRBV20-1 to TRBJ2-3; D is perhaps TRBD2 (7 bases). V shed 3 bases and J shed 3 bases, with 10 bases lying between them. The CDR3 length is 13 residues. CDR1 and CDR2 from the germline V gene are DFQATT and SNEGSKA (reference sequence). The CDR3 spells CSARGGATDTQYF. The CDR3 nucleotides are TGCAGTGCTAGGGGGGGGGCGACAGATACGCAGTATTTT.

The sample holds many counts of this clonotype. The chain links TRBV10-1 to TRBJ2-4, with 10 bases aligning to TRBD1. CDR1 and CDR2 (germline): WNHNN, SYGVQD (reference sequence). Unmatched junction bases numbered 7, after V lost 5 bases and J lost 9 bases. This CDR3 contains 14 residues. The CDR3 region is CASSWGQGNGIQYF. In nucleotides, the CDR3 is TGCGCCAGCAGTTGGGGACAGGGGAATGGCATTCAGTACTTC.

The sample holds one count of this clonotype. CDR3 sequence (DNA): TGTGCCAGCAGTGATGGGACTTACACTGAAGCTTTCTTT. Protein product: CASSDGTYTEAFF. The rearrangement links TRBV12-3 or TRBV12-4 to TRBJ1-1; a weak D match, TRBD1 (5 bases). Trimming stripped 5 bases from V and 3 bases from J, with 10 bases between. This CDR3 has 13 residues.

The chain has TRBV6-5 and TRBJ2-3, with unresolved D. The CDR3 runs to 14 residues. Germline V gene sequence: CDR1 MNHEY, CDR2 SVGAGI. V was trimmed by 5 bases and J by 6 bases, leaving 15 bases between them. The CDR3 loop reads CASSPLPSSDTQYF. The CDR3 DNA reads as TGTGCCAGCAGTCCCCTGCCCAGTTCCGATACGCAGTATTTT.

CDR3 amino acids: CASSESLGVKPQHF. CDR3 nucleotide sequence: TGCGCCAGCAGTGAGTCGTTAGGGGTCAAGCCCCAGCATTTT. This chain joins TRBV10-2 and TRBJ1-5, with D perhaps TRBD1 (5 bases). CDR1 and CDR2 (germline): WSHSY, SAAADI. Trimming pared 0 bases from V and 8 bases from J, leaving 11 bases between. The CDR3 sequence is 14 residues long.

Comment on this clonotype: This may come from a read error, since a much larger clone is one base off. V is TRBV29-1 and J is TRBJ1-5; 9 bases align to TRBD1. This CDR3 comprises 16 residues. Germline V gene data show CDR1 as SQVTM and CDR2 as ANQGSEA. Losses at the gene ends were 5 bases for V and 0 bases for J; bases not matched to a gene: 8. DNA of the CDR3: TGCAGCGTTAGGACCACAGGGGGCAATAGCAATCAGCCCCAGCATTTT. This translates into CSVRTTGGNSNQPQHF.

This clonotype was counted between two and nine times. The gene calls are TRBV12-3 or TRBV12-4 and TRBJ1-2; 9 bases line up with TRBD1. V lost 7 bases and J lost 5; bases outside the gene matches: 8. The CDR3 is 14 amino acids. In nucleotides, the CDR3 is TGTGCCAGCATGTATCGGGACAGGGATTATGGCTACACCTTC. Its protein is CASMYRDRDYGYTF.

The V call is TRBV12-3 or TRBV12-4, the J call TRBJ2-7; 8 bases line up with TRBD1. Trimming cost V 8 bases and J 3 bases; bases outside gene matches: 12. The CDR3 covers 15 residues. CDR3 region: CASGGTGKEGYEQYF. The CDR3 region has the DNA TGTGCCAGCGGCGGGACAGGCAAGGAAGGCTACGAGCAGTACTTC.

This clonotype was seen ten or more times. V gene TRBV6-6 combines with J gene TRBJ1-4; a possible D gene is TRBD1 (5 bases). The CDR3 spans 13 residues. V lost 4 bases, J lost 2 bases, and 5 bases lay in between. Germline CDR1 MNHNY, CDR2 SVGAGI (reference sequence). The CDR3 DNA sequence: TGTGCCAGCAGTTGGGGGACTAATGAAAAACTGTTTTTT. It translates to CASSWGTNEKLFF.

On this clonotype itself: Germline and junction disagree at one end, which may indicate a read error. This chain uses TRBV27 with TRBJ2-1; 10 bases match TRBD2. The CDR3 has 16 amino acids. Germline V gene data show CDR1 as MNHEY and CDR2 as SMNVEV (reference sequence). The CDR3 loop reads CASTPSGRTSYNGQFF. In nucleotides, the CDR3 is TGTGCCAGCACCCCTAGCGGGAGAACGTCCTACAATGGGCAGTTCTTC.

In nucleotides, the CDR3 is TGCGCCAGCAGCTTTCGGGCTGAGAACACCGGGGAGCTGTTTTTT. This codes for CASSFRAENTGELFF. The chain recombines TRBV5-1 with TRBJ2-2; D not certain. The V end lost 2 bases, the J end lost 1 base, and 9 bases lay between the germline ends. The CDR3 sequence is 15 residues long. Germline assignment: CDR1 SGHRS and CDR2 YFSETQ.

This clonotype has at least ten counts. The CDR3 protein is CASSLDGEEETQYF. In DNA, the CDR3 is TGTGCCAGCAGTTTAGACGGAGAGGAAGAGACCCAGTACTTC. The J gene is TRBJ2-5, the V gene TRBV12-3 or TRBV12-4; no firm D call. The CDR3 is made up of 14 amino acids. Trimming took off 1 base at V and 3 bases at J, with 9 bases between the two ends.

The chain links TRBV25-1 to TRBJ1-2; D ambiguous. Trimming removed 4 bases at V and 1 base at J, with 7 bases between. This CDR3 region has 13 residues. Germline V gene lookup returns CDR1 MGHDK and CDR2 SYGVNS. This CDR3 is CASSATVNYGYTF. In DNA, the CDR3 is TGTGCCAGCAGTGCGACGGTTAACTATGGCTACACCTTC.

This sequence joins TRBV5-1 and TRBJ2-4, with D possibly matching TRBD2 (6 bases). Trimming cost V 0 bases and J 3 bases, with 13 bases left between them. The CDR3 extends over 16 amino acids. Per germline, CDR1 SGHRS and CDR2 YFSETQ. The CDR3 bases are TGCGCCAGCAGCTTGGCCGGGAGACAAATCAAAAACATTCAGTACTTC. Translating it yields CASSLAGRQIKNIQYF. The whole variable domain, remainder taken from reference TRBV5-1 and TRBJ2-4, is KAGVTQTPRYLIKTRGQQVTLSCSPISGHRSVSWYQQTPGQGLQFLFEYFSETQRNKGNFPGRFSGRQFSNSRSEMNVSTLELGDSALYLCASSLAGRQIKNIQYFGAGTRLSVL.

Ten or more counts support this clonotype. The genes are TRBV15 and TRBJ2-4; D remains unclear. Trimming shortened V by 1 base and J by 9 bases, and 13 bases separated the two germline ends. The CDR3 runs to 14 residues. Germline V CDR1 and CDR2: LNHNV, YYDKDF (reference sequence). In DNA, the CDR3 is TGTGCCACCAGCAGAGCGCGGCCCCAGGCCATTCAGTACTTC. It specifies CATSRARPQAIQYF.

V is TRBV6-2 or TRBV6-3 and J is TRBJ1-1, with 11 bases fitting TRBD1. Germline V gives CDR1 MNHEY, CDR2 SVGEGT. V shed 5 bases and J 1 base; nucleotides not matched to a gene: 9. CDR3 length: 17 residues. In nucleotides, the CDR3 is TGTGCCAGCAGTAGCGGGGACAGGGGGGTAAGGAACACTGAAGCTTTCTTT. Residues: CASSSGDRGVRNTEAFF.

The table lists this clonotype with a few counts. The V and J genes are TRBV30 and TRBJ2-3; D possibly corresponds to TRBD2 (5 bases). The germline V and J ends were trimmed by 2 bases and 4 bases, with 13 bases remaining between them. Germline V CDR1 and CDR2: GTSNPN, SVGIG (reference sequence). The CDR3 loop spans 14 amino acids. CDR3 residues: CAWSWRAPPDTQYF. CDR3 in DNA: TGTGCCTGGAGTTGGCGGGCGCCCCCAGATACGCAGTATTTT. Combining the CDR3 with reference TRBV30 and TRBJ2-3 gives the whole variable domain SQTIHQWPATLVQPVGSPLSLECTVEGTSNPNLYWYRQAAGRGLQLLFYSVGIGQISSEVPQNLSASRPQDRQFILSSKKLLLSDSGFYLCAWSWRAPPDTQYFGPGTRLTVL.

This clonotype was found a few times. V usage is TRBV20-1 and J usage is TRBJ2-7; tentative D call: TRBD1 (6 bases). Germline-derived CDR1 and CDR2 are DFQATT and SNEGSKA (reference sequence). The CDR3 length is 16 residues. Trimming left V 2 bases short and J 4 bases short, with 21 bases between. This CDR3 reads CSARSAVGQRYYEQYF. The CDR3, as DNA: TGCAGTGCTAGATCCGCCGTTGGACAGCGATATTACGAGCAGTACTTC.

As concerns this clonotype: This may come from a read error, since a much larger clone is one base off. The V call is TRBV29-1, the J call TRBJ2-7; TRBD2 agrees at 10 bases. With V trimmed by 6 bases and J by 6 bases, 8 bases remained unmatched. Germline-derived CDR1 and CDR2 are SQVTM and ANQGSEA. The CDR3 extends over 13 amino acids. The CDR3 region is CSVEASGRGEQYF. In DNA form, the CDR3 reads TGCAGCGTGGAGGCTAGCGGGAGAGGCGAGCAGTACTTC.

This clonotype was picked up a small number of times. The chain uses TRBV3-1 and TRBJ2-7; possible D gene TRBD2, 5 bases. The CDR3 loop spans 14 amino acids. The germline CDR1 and CDR2 sequences are LGHDT and YNNKEL (reference sequence). V lost 1 base and J 3 bases, leaving 10 bases between the germline ends. CDR3 region: CASSQGGSVYEQYF. The CDR3 coding sequence is TGTGCCAGCAGCCAAGGTGGTAGCGTCTACGAGCAGTACTTC.

This clonotype was recorded at least ten times. The junction differs from germline at one of its ends, possibly a read error. The chain combines TRBV5-1 with TRBJ2-7; TRBD2 agrees at 11 bases. The CDR3 is made up of 14 amino acids. Germline V CDR1 and CDR2: SGHRS, YFSETQ. The CDR3 here is CASSFTSGGYEQYF. The DNA for the CDR3 is TGTGCCAGCAGCTTTACTAGCGGGGGCTACGAGCAGTACTTC.